This TCR beta chain was captured in a study of Graves' ophthalmopathy and Graves' hyperthyroidism. Study in general: Investigators collected peripheral blood at initial diagnosis, before any treatment was given.

If patients had other autoimmune diseases, uncontrolled infections, pregnancy or lactation, they were excluded. The PBMC fraction was derived from 9.5 to 10 ml of fresh peripheral blood. CDR1 is DFQATT, CDR2 SNEGSKA, per germline (reference sequence). Trimming removed 7 bases from V and 7 bases from J; junction bases left unmatched: 7. This CDR3 region has 13 residues. This clonotype was seen just once. The antigen is unknown. The sequenced template was RNA, covering the TCR beta CDR3 region. Investigators did first-round RT-PCR with HTBI primers, then second-round multiplex PCR. A single record per CDR3 protein comes from TCRdb applying MiXCR to the multiplex PCR reads. This sample has about 740,000 distinct CDR3 sequences, with 40% found just once. Regarding the study as a whole: The model flagged ophthalmopathy progression at approximately 70% sensitivity and 72% to 80% specificity.

This chain joins TRBV20-1 and TRBJ1-5; 10 nucleotides agree with TRBD1. The sample taken for sequencing was peripheral blood. The clonotype comes from an adult man with Graves' ophthalmopathy. The CDR3 sequence: CSVRRDRGQPQHF. The CDR3 region has the DNA TGCAGTGTAAGGAGGGACAGGGGCCAGCCCCAGCATTTT.